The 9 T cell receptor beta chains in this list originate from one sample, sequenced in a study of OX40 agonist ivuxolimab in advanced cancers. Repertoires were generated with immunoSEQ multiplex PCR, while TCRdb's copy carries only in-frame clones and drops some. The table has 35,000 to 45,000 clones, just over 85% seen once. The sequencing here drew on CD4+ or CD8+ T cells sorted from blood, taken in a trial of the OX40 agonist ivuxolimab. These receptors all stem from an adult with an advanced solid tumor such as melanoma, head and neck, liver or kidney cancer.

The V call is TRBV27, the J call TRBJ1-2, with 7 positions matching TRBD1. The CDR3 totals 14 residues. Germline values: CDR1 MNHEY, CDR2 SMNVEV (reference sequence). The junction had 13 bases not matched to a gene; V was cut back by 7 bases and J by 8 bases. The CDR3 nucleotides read TGTGCCAGCAAATGGTCGACAGGGAATATGGGCTACACCTTC. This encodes CASKWSTGNMGYTF.

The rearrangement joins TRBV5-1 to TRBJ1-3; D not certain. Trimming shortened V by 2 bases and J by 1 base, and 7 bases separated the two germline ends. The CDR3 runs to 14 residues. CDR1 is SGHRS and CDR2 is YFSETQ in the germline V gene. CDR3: CASSFGESGNTIYF. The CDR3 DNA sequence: TGCGCCAGCAGCTTTGGCGAGTCTGGAAACACCATATATTTT.

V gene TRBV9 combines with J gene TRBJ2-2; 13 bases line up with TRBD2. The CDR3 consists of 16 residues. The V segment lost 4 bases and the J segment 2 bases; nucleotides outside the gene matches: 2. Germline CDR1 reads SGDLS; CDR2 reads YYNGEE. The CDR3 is CASSWTSGGNTGELFF. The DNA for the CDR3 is TGTGCCAGCAGCTGGACTAGCGGGGGTAACACCGGGGAGCTGTTTTTT.

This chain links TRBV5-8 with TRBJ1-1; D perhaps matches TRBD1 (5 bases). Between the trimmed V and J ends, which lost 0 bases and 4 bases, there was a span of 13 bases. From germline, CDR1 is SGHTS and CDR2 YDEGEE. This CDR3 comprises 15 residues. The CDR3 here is CASSLAGGGTTEAFF. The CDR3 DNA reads TGTGCCAGCAGCTTGGCCGGAGGCGGGACCACTGAAGCTTTCTTT.

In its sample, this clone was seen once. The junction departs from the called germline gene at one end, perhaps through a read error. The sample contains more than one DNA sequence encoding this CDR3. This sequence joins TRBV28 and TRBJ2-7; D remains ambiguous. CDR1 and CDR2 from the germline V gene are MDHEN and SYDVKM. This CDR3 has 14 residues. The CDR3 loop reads CASSLGRIGYEQYF. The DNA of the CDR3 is TGTGCCAGCAGTTTAGGTAGGATCGGCTACGAGCAGTACTTT.

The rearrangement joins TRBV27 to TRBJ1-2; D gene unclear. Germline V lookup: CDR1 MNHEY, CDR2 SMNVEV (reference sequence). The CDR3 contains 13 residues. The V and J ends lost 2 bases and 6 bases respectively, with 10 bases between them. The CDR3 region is CASSLTSQDGYTF. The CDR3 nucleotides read TGTGCCAGCAGTTTAACCTCCCAGGATGGCTACACCTTC.

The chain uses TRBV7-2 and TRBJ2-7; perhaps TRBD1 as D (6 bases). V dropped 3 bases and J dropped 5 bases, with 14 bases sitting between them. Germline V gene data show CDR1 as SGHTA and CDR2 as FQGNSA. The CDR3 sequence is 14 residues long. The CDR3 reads CASSFGGGPNEQYF. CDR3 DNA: TGTGCCAGCAGCTTTGGGGGCGGTCCAAACGAGCAGTACTTC.

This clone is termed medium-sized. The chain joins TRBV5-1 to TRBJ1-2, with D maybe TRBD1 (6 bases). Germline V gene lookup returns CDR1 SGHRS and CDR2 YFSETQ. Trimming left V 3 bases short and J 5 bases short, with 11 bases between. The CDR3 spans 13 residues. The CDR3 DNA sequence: TGCGCCAGCAGCTCGGACAGCGTGTATGGCTACACCTTC. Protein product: CASSSDSVYGYTF.

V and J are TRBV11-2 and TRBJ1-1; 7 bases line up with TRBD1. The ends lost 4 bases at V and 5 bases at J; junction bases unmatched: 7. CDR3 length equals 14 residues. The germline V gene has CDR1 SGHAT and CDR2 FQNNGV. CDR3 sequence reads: CASSYTGAGTEAFF. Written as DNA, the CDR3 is TGTGCCAGCAGCTACACAGGGGCGGGGACTGAAGCTTTCTTT.